The 29 T cell receptor beta chains below were found in one sample sequenced in a study of preoperative IRX-2 immunotherapy in early breast cancer. The treatment denotes: preoperative locoregional IRX-2 cytokine immunotherapy. Assay used: immunoSEQ multiplex PCR; TCRdb lists only in-frame clones, some missing. The sample has around 25,000 clones, about 90% seen once. The material sequenced was tumor tissue, taken after IRX-2 immunotherapy. All receptors derive from a human donor with breast cancer.

The CDR3 region is CASSGKGQGPSPLHF. DNA for the CDR3: TGTGCCAGCAGCGGCAAGGGACAGGGGCCTTCACCCCTCCACTTT. V is TRBV9 and J is TRBJ1-6; TRBD1 agrees at 10 bases. Trimming took 3 bases from V and 9 from J; bases not matched to a gene: 6. The CDR3 has 15 residues. Per germline, CDR1 SGDLS and CDR2 YYNGEE.

This chain links TRBV4-1 with TRBJ1-2; 8 bases agree with TRBD1. The CDR3 runs 19 residues. Germline V CDR1 and CDR2: MGHRA, YSYEKL. V shed 0 bases, J shed 8 bases, and the junction held 20 bases outside the gene matches. The CDR3 loop is CASSQDSLSPGQGTGGYTF. In DNA, the CDR3 is TGCGCCAGCAGCCAAGATTCCCTTTCCCCCGGACAGGGAACAGGGGGCTACACCTTC.

The chain joins TRBV6-1 to TRBJ1-1; TRBD1 is a possible D gene (6 bases). CDR1 is MNHNS and CDR2 is SASEGT in the germline V gene. The CDR3 is made up of 13 amino acids. Trimming took off 11 bases at V and 3 bases at J, with 16 bases between the two ends. The CDR3 region has the DNA TGTGCCGCCGAAAACCACAGGGACACTGAAGCTTTCTTT. Translated: CAAENHRDTEAFF.

The chain is built from TRBV29-1 and TRBJ2-7; 11 bases map to TRBD1. Germline assignment: CDR1 SQVTM and CDR2 ANQGSEA. V dropped 6 bases and J dropped 5; count of bases not matched to a gene: 3. This CDR3 region has 12 residues. This CDR3 is CSVRTGGHEQYV. The CDR3, as DNA: TGCAGCGTCCGGACAGGGGGCCACGAGCAGTACGTC.

The CDR3 reads CASLRDSGSDTQYF. As DNA, the CDR3 is TGTGCCAGCCTCCGGGACTCAGGGTCAGATACGCAGTATTTT. The gene calls are TRBV5-6 and TRBJ2-3, with D maybe TRBD2 (6 bases). Germline V gene data show CDR1 as SGHDT and CDR2 as YYEEEE. This CDR3 comprises 14 residues. V dropped 7 bases and J dropped 4 bases, with 16 bases sitting between them. The entire variable domain, with the rest obtained from reference TRBV5-6 and TRBJ2-3, is as follows: DAGVTQSPTHLIKTRGQQVTLRCSPKSGHDTVSWYQQALGQGPQFIFQYYEEEERQRGNFPDRFSGHQFPNYSSELNVNALLLGDSALYLCASLRDSGSDTQYFGPGTRLTVL.

V is TRBV18 and J is TRBJ2-2, with D hard to call. Trimming removed 4 bases at V and 4 bases at J, with 4 bases between. The CDR3 spans 12 residues. Per the germline V gene, CDR1 is KGHSH and CDR2 is LQKENI. DNA of the CDR3: TGTGCCAGCTCACAGGGCACCGGGGAGCTGTTTTTT. It codes for CASSQGTGELFF.

The genes are TRBV7-2 and TRBJ2-1; 13 bases are a match to TRBD2. This CDR3 has 17 amino acids. V was clipped by 1 base and J by 4 bases; unmatched bases: 4. Germline lookup yields CDR1 SGHTA and CDR2 FQGNSA. CDR3 region: CASSLVPTSGGYNEQFF. CDR3 sequence (DNA): TGTGCCAGCAGCTTAGTCCCGACTAGCGGGGGGTACAATGAGCAGTTCTTC.

The rearrangement uses TRBV28 and TRBJ2-1, with a possible D match to TRBD1 (5 bases). The CDR3 sequence is 17 residues long. Germline V gene data show CDR1 as MDHEN and CDR2 as SYDVKM. The V and J ends lost 5 bases and 8 bases respectively, with 25 bases between them. CDR3 amino acids: CASSTSGFSPHDDEQFF. The CDR3 bases are TGTGCCAGCAGTACCTCAGGGTTTTCTCCCCATGATGATGAGCAGTTCTTC.

The gene calls are TRBV7-9 and TRBJ1-6; D gene uncertain. The CDR3 is 17 amino acids. Per germline, CDR1 SEHNR and CDR2 FQNEAQ (reference sequence). With 4 bases removed from V and 6 bases from J, the gap between germline ends came to 19 bases. Here the CDR3 DNA reads TGTGCCAGCAGCTCTCATGACCTACTTGGGGTTAATTCACCCCTCCACTTT. Translation: CASSSHDLLGVNSPLHF.

J is TRBJ2-1 and V is TRBV6-1; maybe TRBD2 (6 bases). Trimming took off 5 bases at V and 0 bases at J, with 8 bases between the two ends. In germline, CDR1 is MNHNS, CDR2 SASEGT. The CDR3 consists of 14 residues. CDR3 sequence (DNA): TGTGCCAGCAGTATGGGGGGCTCCTACAATGAGCAGTTCTTC. Protein product: CASSMGGSYNEQFF.

The chain links TRBV5-6 to TRBJ1-5; D ambiguous. The CDR3 has 14 amino acids. Germline V gene sequence: CDR1 SGHDT, CDR2 YYEEEE. V lost 2 bases, J lost 3 bases, and 9 bases lay in between. CDR3 amino acids: CASSFGLNNQPQHF. The CDR3 DNA reads TGTGCCAGCAGCTTCGGGCTCAACAATCAGCCCCAGCATTTT. The full variable domain, in which reference TRBV5-6 and TRBJ1-5 provide the parts outside the CDR3, is DAGVTQSPTHLIKTRGQQVTLRCSPKSGHDTVSWYQQALGQGPQFIFQYYEEEERQRGNFPDRFSGHQFPNYSSELNVNALLLGDSALYLCASSFGLNNQPQHFGDGTRLSIL.

The chain uses TRBV28 and TRBJ2-7, with D hard to call. V dropped 4 bases and J dropped 6 bases, with 13 bases sitting between them. Per the germline V gene, CDR1 is MDHEN and CDR2 is SYDVKM. The CDR3 consists of 13 residues. CDR3 DNA: TGTGCCAGCAGTTCCAGACTTGGGCGCGAGCAGTACGTC. Translation gives CASSSRLGREQYV.

The rearrangement uses TRBV11-2 and TRBJ1-1, with TRBD1 identical over 7 bases. The CDR3 has 16 amino acids. CDR1 SGHAT and CDR2 FQNNGV come from the germline V gene. J lost 6 bases, V lost 7 bases, and 17 bases had no gene match. The CDR3 region is CASTSLGTIGGSEAFF. The CDR3 DNA reads as TGTGCCAGCACCTCTCTCGGCACTATAGGGGGCTCTGAAGCTTTCTTT. Full variable domain (missing parts from reference TRBV11-2 and TRBJ1-1): EAGVAQSPRYKIIEKRQSVAFWCNPISGHATLYWYQQILGQGPKLLIQFQNNGVVDDSQLPKDRFSAERLKGVDSTLKIQPAKLEDSAVYLCASTSLGTIGGSEAFFGQGTRLTVV.

The gene calls are TRBV19 and TRBJ1-2; D perhaps matches TRBD1 (5 bases). Germline loops: CDR1 LNHDA, CDR2 SQIVND (reference sequence). V shed 1 base and J shed 6 bases, with 15 bases lying between them. The CDR3 is made up of 15 amino acids. CDR3 DNA sequence: TGTGCCAGTAGTATAGTTGGGGCAGGCTGGGATGGCTACACCTTC. This gives the protein CASSIVGAGWDGYTF.

The rearrangement uses TRBV10-1 and TRBJ2-7, with 7 bases identical to TRBD1. CDR1 is WNHNN, CDR2 SYGVQD, per germline (reference sequence). The CDR3 is made up of 14 amino acids. After removal of 4 bases from V and 0 bases from J, the junction contained 3 bases not matched to a gene. The CDR3 nucleotides read TGCGCCAGCAGTGGACAGGGAAGCTCCTACGAGCAGTACGTC. Residues: CASSGQGSSYEQYV.

The V gene is TRBV19, the J gene TRBJ2-1; tentatively, D is TRBD1 (5 bases). This CDR3 spans 13 amino acids. Trimming cost V 10 bases and J 5 bases, with 15 bases left between them. Germline values: CDR1 LNHDA, CDR2 SQIVND (reference sequence). The CDR3 DNA reads TGTGCCACCGGCAGGGCCGTAAACAATGAGCAGTTCTTC. Translating it yields CATGRAVNNEQFF.

Written as DNA, the CDR3 is TGTGCCAGCCCCTCGAATATCCCCACCTACGAGCAGTACGTC. Protein: CASPSNIPTYEQYV. The J gene is TRBJ2-7, the V gene TRBV25-1; no firm D call. The CDR3 has 14 residues. The V end lost 8 bases, the J end lost 2 bases, and 16 bases lay between the germline ends. The germline gives CDR1 MGHDK, CDR2 SYGVNS.

The rearrangement links TRBV6-6 to TRBJ1-1; D unclear. Germline CDR1 is MNHNY and CDR2 is SVGAGI (reference sequence). The CDR3 totals 13 residues. Trimming cost V 7 bases and J 2 bases, with 11 bases left between them. CDR3 DNA sequence: TGTGCCAGCACCGATCCCCCCAACACTGAAGCTTTCTTT. This translates into CASTDPPNTEAFF.

This chain joins TRBV2 and TRBJ1-2, with a tentative D call TRBD1 (6 bases). V shed 8 bases and J shed 0 bases, with 13 bases lying between them. CDR3 size: 14 residues. The germline V gene encodes CDR1 SNHLY and CDR2 FYNNEI. The chain's CDR3 is CASQGTLSNYGYTF. In DNA, the CDR3 is TGTGCCAGCCAAGGGACACTTTCTAACTATGGCTACACCTTC. Combining the CDR3 with reference TRBV2 and TRBJ1-2 gives the whole variable domain EPEVTQTPSHQVTQMGQEVILRCVPISNHLYFYWYRQILGQKVEFLVSFYNNEISEKSEIFDDQFSVERPDGSNFTLKIRSTKLEDSAMYFCASQGTLSNYGYTFGSGTRLTVV.

The CDR3 reads CASSLGGRDYEQYF. The CDR3 bases are TGTGCCAGCAGCTTAGGCGGCAGGGATTACGAGCAGTACTTC. This sequence joins TRBV7-3 and TRBJ2-7; TRBD1 is a possible D gene (5 bases). V was trimmed by 2 bases and J by 4 bases, leaving 12 bases between them. Germline assignment: CDR1 SGHTA and CDR2 FQGTGA. The CDR3 contains 14 residues.

The J gene is TRBJ1-1, the V gene TRBV7-6; D is undetermined. V gave up 1 base and J gave up 0 bases, with 3 bases separating them. The germline V gene has CDR1 SGHVS and CDR2 FNYEAQ. This CDR3 spans 13 amino acids. This chain's CDR3 is CASSLELNTEAFF. The DNA of the CDR3 is TGTGCCAGCAGCTTAGAGTTGAACACTGAAGCTTTCTTT.

The V gene is TRBV7-3, the J gene TRBJ2-2; no firm D call. The CDR3 loop spans 14 amino acids. Trimming removed 5 bases at V and 5 bases at J, with 12 bases between. CDR1 SGHTA and CDR2 FQGTGA come from the germline V gene. The CDR3 nucleotides read TGTGCCAGCAGCGCCTCAAGGTCGACCGGGGAGCTGTTTTTT. It codes for CASSASRSTGELFF. Based on the CDR3 plus reference TRBV7-3 and TRBJ2-2, the full variable domain is GAGVSQTPSNKVTEKGKYVELRCDPISGHTALYWYRQSLGQGPEFLIYFQGTGAADDSGLPNDRFFAVRPEGSVSTLKIQRTERGDSAVYLCASSASRSTGELFFGEGSRLTVL.

The chain employs TRBV19 and TRBJ2-7; 11 nucleotides match TRBD2. From germline, CDR1 is LNHDA and CDR2 SQIVND (reference sequence). V lost 3 bases and J lost 4; bases outside the gene matches: 5. This CDR3 has 15 amino acids. CDR3 in DNA: TGTGCCAGTAGTATGGTCCTAGCGGGGGGATACGAGCAGTACGTC. Its protein product is CASSMVLAGGYEQYV.

The V gene is TRBV10-3, the J gene TRBJ2-5; 9 positions match TRBD1. V dropped 6 bases and J dropped 1; count of bases not matched to a gene: 6. Germline CDR1 is ENHRY and CDR2 is SYGVKD. This CDR3 spans 15 amino acids. The CDR3 DNA is TGTGCCATCAGGGCAGACAGGGGGGTCCAAGAGACCCAGTACTTC. This sequence encodes CAIRADRGVQETQYF.

The CDR3 protein is CASSLGQGGGYGYTF. CDR3 DNA: TGTGCCAGCAGCCTCGGACAGGGTGGGGGGTATGGCTACACCTTC. The chain uses TRBV7-2 and TRBJ1-2; 8 bases align to TRBD1. V trimming: 5 bases; J trimming: 5 bases; junction bases outside the gene matches: 10. CDR1 is SGHTA and CDR2 is FQGNSA in the germline V gene. The CDR3 has 15 amino acids.

The chain employs TRBV2 and TRBJ2-1; no firm D call. The V end lost 6 bases, the J end lost 5 bases, and 5 bases lay between the germline ends. Germline CDR1 SNHLY, CDR2 FYNNEI. This CDR3 comprises 11 residues. CDR3 loop: CASRRDNEQFF. The DNA of the CDR3 is TGTGCCAGCAGAAGGGACAATGAGCAGTTCTTC. The full variable domain, in which reference TRBV2 and TRBJ2-1 provide the parts outside the CDR3, is EPEVTQTPSHQVTQMGQEVILRCVPISNHLYFYWYRQILGQKVEFLVSFYNNEISEKSEIFDDQFSVERPDGSNFTLKIRSTKLEDSAMYFCASRRDNEQFFGPGTRLTVL.

This clone is categorized as medium-sized. V gene TRBV2 combines with J gene TRBJ1-5; unclear D gene. Germline loops: CDR1 SNHLY, CDR2 FYNNEI. The CDR3 loop spans 14 amino acids. The V gene lost 6 bases and the J gene lost 0 bases, with 9 bases spanning the gap. This CDR3 is CASSGAYSNQPQHF. As DNA, the CDR3 is TGTGCCAGCAGCGGAGCCTATAGCAATCAGCCCCAGCATTTT.

The rearrangement links TRBV10-3 to TRBJ1-2, with 7 positions matching TRBD1. The CDR3 is 13 amino acids. Germline CDR1 and CDR2: ENHRY and SYGVKD. The trim removed 5 bases at V and 5 bases at J, leaving 5 bases unmatched. CDR3 sequence (DNA): TGTGCCATCAGTCGTGACAGGGAATATGGCTACACCTTC. Its translation is CAISRDREYGYTF.

J is TRBJ2-5 and V is TRBV5-1; D is unresolved. Germline V CDR1 and CDR2: SGHRS, YFSETQ. The CDR3 contains 12 residues. Trimming removed 5 bases at V and 5 bases at J, with 10 bases between. Here the CDR3 reads CASREPSETQYF. The CDR3 DNA is TGCGCCAGCAGGGAACCGTCGGAGACCCAGTACTTC.